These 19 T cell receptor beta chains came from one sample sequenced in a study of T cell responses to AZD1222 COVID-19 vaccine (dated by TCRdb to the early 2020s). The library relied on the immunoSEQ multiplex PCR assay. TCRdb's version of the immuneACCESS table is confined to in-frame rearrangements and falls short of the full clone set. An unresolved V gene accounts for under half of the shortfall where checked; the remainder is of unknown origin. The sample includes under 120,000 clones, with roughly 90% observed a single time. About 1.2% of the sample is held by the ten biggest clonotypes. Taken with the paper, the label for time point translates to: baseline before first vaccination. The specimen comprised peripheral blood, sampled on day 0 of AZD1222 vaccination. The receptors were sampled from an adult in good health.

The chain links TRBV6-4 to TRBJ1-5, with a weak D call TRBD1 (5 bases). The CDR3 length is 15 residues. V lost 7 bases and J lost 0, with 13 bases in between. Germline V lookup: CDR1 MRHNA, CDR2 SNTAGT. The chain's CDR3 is CASIRGRFSNQPQHF. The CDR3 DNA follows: TGTGCCAGCATTAGGGGCCGATTTAGCAATCAGCCCCAGCATTTT.

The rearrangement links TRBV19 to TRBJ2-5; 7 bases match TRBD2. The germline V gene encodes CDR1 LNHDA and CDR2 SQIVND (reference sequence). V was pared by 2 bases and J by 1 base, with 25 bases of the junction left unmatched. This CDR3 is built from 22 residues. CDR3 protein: CASSITLNTAGEQRLIQETQYF. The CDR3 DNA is TGTGCCAGTAGTATAACCCTCAACACCGCGGGGGAACAGAGATTGATCCAAGAGACCCAGTACTTC.

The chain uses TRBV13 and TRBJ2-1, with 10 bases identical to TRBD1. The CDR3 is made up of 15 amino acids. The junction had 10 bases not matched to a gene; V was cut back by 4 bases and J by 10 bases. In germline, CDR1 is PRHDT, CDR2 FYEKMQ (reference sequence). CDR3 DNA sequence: TGTGCCAGCAGCTCCTCGGACAGGGGGAATCGGGAGCAGTTCTTC. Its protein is CASSSSDRGNREQFF.

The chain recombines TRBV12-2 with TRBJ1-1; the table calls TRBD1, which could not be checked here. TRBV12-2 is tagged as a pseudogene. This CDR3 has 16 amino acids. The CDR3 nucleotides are TGTGCAAGTCGCGCTCCTTCGACAGGGAGGAACACTGAAGCTTTCTTT. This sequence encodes CASRAPSTGRNTEAFF.

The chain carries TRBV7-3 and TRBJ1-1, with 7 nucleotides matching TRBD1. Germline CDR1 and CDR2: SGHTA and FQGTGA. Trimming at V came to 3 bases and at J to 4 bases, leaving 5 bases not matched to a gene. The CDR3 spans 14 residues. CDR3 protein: CASSFSGGLTEAFF. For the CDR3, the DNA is TGTGCCAGCAGCTTTTCAGGGGGGCTCACTGAAGCTTTCTTT.

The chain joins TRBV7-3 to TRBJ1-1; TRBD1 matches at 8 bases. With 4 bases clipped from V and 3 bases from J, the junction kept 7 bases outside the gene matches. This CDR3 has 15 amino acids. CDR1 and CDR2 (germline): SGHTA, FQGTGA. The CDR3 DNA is TGTGCCAGCAGCTCGTCAGGGGGCGCGGACACTGAAGCTTTCTTT. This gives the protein CASSSSGGADTEAFF.

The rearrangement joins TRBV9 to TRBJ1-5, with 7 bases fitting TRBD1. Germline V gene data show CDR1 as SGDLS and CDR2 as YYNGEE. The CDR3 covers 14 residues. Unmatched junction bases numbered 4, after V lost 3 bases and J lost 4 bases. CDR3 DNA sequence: TGTGCCAGCAGCGCTAGGGGGCTTAATCAGCCCCAGCATTTT. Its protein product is CASSARGLNQPQHF. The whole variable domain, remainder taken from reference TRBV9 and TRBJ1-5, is DSGVTQTPKHLITATGQRVTLRCSPRSGDLSVYWYQQSLDQGLQFLIQYYNGEERAKGNILERFSAQQFPDLHSELNLSSLELGDSALYFCASSARGLNQPQHFGDGTRLSIL.

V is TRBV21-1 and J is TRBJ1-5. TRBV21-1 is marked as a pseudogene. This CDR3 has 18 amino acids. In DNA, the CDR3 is TGTGCCAGCAGCAAAGAGGGCGGCAGGGAGTATAGCAATCAGCCCCAGCATTTT. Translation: CASSKEGGREYSNQPQHF.

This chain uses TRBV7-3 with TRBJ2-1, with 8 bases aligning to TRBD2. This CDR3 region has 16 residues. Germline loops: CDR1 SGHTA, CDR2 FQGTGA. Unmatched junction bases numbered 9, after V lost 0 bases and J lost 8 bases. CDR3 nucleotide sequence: TGTGCCAGCAGCTTAACGCCGGGAGGGAAGGTCGATGAGCAGTTCTTC. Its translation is CASSLTPGGKVDEQFF.

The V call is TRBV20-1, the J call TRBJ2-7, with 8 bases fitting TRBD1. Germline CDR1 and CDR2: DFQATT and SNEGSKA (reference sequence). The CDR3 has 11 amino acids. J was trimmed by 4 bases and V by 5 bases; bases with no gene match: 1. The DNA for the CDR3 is TGCAGTGCTGACAGGGGTTACGAGCAGTACTTC. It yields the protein CSADRGYEQYF.

The CDR3 region has the DNA TGTGCGGGGGGCAGCAACACTGAAGCTTTCTTT. This gives the protein CAGGSNTEAFF. The chain joins TRBV7-9 to TRBJ1-1; the D gene is possibly TRBD1 (6 bases). The CDR3 loop spans 11 amino acids. Germline lookup yields CDR1 SEHNR and CDR2 FQNEAQ (reference sequence).

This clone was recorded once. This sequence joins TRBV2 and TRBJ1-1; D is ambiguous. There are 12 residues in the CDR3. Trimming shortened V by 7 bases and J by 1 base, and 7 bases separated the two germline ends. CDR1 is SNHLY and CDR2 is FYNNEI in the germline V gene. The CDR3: CASIEGNTEAFF. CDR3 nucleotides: TGTGCCAGCATTGAGGGGAACACTGAAGCTTTCTTT.

CDR3 sequence: CASSFGREGFNEQFF. The DNA for the CDR3 is TGTGCCAGCAGTTTCGGGCGGGAGGGCTTCAATGAGCAGTTCTTC. The chain uses TRBV27 and TRBJ2-1; the match to TRBD2 covers 9 bases. J lost 6 bases, V lost 3 bases, and 6 bases had no gene match. CDR1 and CDR2 (germline): MNHEY, SMNVEV (reference sequence). This CDR3 comprises 15 residues.

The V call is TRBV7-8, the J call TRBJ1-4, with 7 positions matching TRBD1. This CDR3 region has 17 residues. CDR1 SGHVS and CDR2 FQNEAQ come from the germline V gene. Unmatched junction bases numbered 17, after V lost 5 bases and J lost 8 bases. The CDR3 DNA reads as TGTGCCAGCAGCCCTAAGGCGTTGGATAGGGGGCTAGAAAAACTGTTTTTT. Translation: CASSPKALDRGLEKLFF.

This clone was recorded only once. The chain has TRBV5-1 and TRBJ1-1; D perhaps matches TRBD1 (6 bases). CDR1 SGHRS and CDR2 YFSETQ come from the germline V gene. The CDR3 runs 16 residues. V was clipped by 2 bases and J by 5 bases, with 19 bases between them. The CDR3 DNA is TGCGCCAGCAGCTTTGGGACGCGGGTGAGGGGGACTGAAGCTTTCTTT. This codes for CASSFGTRVRGTEAFF.

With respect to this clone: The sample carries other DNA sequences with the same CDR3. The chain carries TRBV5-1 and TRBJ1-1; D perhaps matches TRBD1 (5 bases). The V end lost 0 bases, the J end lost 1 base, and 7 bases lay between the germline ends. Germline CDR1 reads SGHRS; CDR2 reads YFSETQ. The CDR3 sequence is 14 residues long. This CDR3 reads CASSLAGGNTEAFF. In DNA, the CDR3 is TGCGCCAGCAGCTTGGCCGGGGGGAACACTGAAGCTTTCTTT.

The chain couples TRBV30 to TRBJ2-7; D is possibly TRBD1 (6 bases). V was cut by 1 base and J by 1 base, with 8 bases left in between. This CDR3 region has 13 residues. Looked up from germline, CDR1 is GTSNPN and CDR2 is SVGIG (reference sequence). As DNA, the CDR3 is TGTGCCTGGAGTGCCGACAGGTCCTACGAGCAGTACTTC. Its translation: CAWSADRSYEQYF.

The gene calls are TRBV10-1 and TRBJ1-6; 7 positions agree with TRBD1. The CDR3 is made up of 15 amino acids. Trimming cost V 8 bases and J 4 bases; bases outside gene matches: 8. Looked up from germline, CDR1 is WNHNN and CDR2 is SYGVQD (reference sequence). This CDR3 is CASRSSRGYNSPLHF. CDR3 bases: TGCGCCAGCCGGAGCTCCAGGGGGTATAATTCACCCCTCCACTTT.

This chain's CDR3 is CASGSGGISGNTIYF. For the CDR3, the DNA is TGTGCCAGCGGTTCCGGGGGGATCTCTGGAAACACCATATATTTT. The J gene is TRBJ1-3, the V gene TRBV9, with TRBD1 as a possible D gene (5 bases). V gave up 7 bases and J gave up 0 bases, with 14 bases separating them. Germline V CDR1 and CDR2: SGDLS, YYNGEE. The length of the CDR3 is 15 residues. Full variable domain (outside the CDR3, taken from reference TRBV9 and TRBJ1-3): DSGVTQTPKHLITATGQRVTLRCSPRSGDLSVYWYQQSLDQGLQFLIQYYNGEERAKGNILERFSAQQFPDLHSELNLSSLELGDSALYFCASGSGGISGNTIYFGEGSWLTVV.